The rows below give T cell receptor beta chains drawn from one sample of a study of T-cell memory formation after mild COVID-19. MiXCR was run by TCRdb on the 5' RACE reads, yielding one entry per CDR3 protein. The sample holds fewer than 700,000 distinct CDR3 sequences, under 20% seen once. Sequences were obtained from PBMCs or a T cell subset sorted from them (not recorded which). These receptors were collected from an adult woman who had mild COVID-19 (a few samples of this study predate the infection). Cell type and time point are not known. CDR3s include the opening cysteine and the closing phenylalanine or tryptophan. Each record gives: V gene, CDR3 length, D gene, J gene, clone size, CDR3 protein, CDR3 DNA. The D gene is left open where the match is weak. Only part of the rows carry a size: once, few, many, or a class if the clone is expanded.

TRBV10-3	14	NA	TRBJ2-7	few	CAISEDRDAYEQYF	TGTGCCATCAGTGAGGACCGGGACGCCTACGAGCAGTACTTC
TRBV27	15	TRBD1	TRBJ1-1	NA	CATTKGGTGANEAFF	TGTGCCACCACAAAGGGGGGGACAGGGGCGAATGAAGCTTTCTTT
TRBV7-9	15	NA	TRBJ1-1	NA	CASSLAYGAETEAFF	TGTGCCAGCAGCTTAGCGTACGGGGCGGAGACTGAAGCTTTCTTT
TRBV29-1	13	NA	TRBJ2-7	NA	CSVLTGNTYEQYF	TGCAGCGTCCTGACAGGTAACACCTACGAGCAGTACTTC
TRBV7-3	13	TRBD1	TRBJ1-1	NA	CASSGGQGSEAFF	TGTGCCAGCAGCGGGGGACAGGGGAGTGAAGCTTTCTTT
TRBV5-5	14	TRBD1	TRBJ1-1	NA	CASSLETGAAEAFF	TGTGCCAGCAGCTTGGAAACAGGGGCGGCTGAAGCTTTCTTT
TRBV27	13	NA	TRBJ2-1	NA	CASSYSRFNEQFF	TGTGCCAGCAGTTACAGTCGTTTCAATGAGCAGTTCTTC
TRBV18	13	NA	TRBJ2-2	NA	CASSLDTTGELFF	TGTGCCAGCTCACTCGACACCACCGGGGAGCTGTTTTTT
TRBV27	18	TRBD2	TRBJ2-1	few	CASSPTTPWTSGYNEQFF	TGTGCCAGCAGTCCCACCACCCCATGGACTAGCGGTTACAATGAGCAGTTCTTC
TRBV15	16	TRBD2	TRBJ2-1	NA	CATSTLAGGPRNEQFF	TGTGCCACCAGCACCTTAGCGGGAGGGCCTCGGAATGAGCAGTTCTTC
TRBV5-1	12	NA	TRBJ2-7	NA	CASSPDINEQYF	TGCGCCAGCAGCCCAGACATCAACGAGCAGTACTTC
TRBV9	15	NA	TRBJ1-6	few	CASSVETAYNSPLHF	TGTGCCAGCAGCGTAGAGACGGCATATAATTCACCCCTCCACTTT
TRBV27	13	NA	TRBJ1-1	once	CASSSWRNTEAFF	TGTGCCAGCAGTAGCTGGAGGAACACTGAAGCTTTCTTT
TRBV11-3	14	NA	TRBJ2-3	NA	CASSPVGRRDTQYF	TGTGCCAGCAGCCCCGTAGGGAGGCGAGATACGCAGTATTTT
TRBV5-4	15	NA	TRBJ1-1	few	CASSLGSSIGTEAFF	TGTGCCAGCAGCCTCGGGAGCTCAATCGGCACTGAAGCTTTCTTT
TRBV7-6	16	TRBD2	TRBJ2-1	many	CASSPRAGLSYNEQFF	TGTGCCAGCAGCCCTCGAGCGGGGTTATCCTACAATGAGCAGTTCTTC
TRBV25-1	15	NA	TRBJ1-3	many	CASSESGKAGNTIYF	TGTGCCAGCAGTGAATCCGGTAAAGCTGGAAACACCATATATTTT
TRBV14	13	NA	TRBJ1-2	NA	CASSQDGDWGYTF	TGTGCCAGCAGCCAAGACGGAGATTGGGGCTACACCTTC
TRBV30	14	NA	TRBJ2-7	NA	CAWSVKGLWHEQYF	TGTGCCTGGAGTGTCAAGGGCCTTTGGCACGAGCAGTACTTC
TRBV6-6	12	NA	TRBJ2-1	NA	CASDIGINEQFF	TGTGCCAGCGATATAGGGATCAATGAGCAGTTCTTC
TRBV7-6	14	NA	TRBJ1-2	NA	CASSPEVAGYGYTF	TGTGCCAGCAGCCCGGAGGTAGCCGGGTATGGCTACACCTTC
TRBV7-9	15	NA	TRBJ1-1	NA	CASSPPDSLNTEAFF	TGTGCCAGCAGCCCCCCCGATAGCCTGAACACTGAAGCTTTCTTT
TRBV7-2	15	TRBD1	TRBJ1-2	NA	CASSLLDRGSYGYTF	TGTGCCAGCAGCTTACTGGACAGGGGTTCATACGGCTACACCTTC
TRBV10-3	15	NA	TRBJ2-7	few	CAITTGQPPSGEQYF	TGTGCCATCACGACCGGGCAGCCTCCCTCGGGGGAGCAGTACTTC
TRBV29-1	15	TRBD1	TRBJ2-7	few	CSVGFTGQGSYEQYF	TGCAGCGTTGGCTTTACGGGACAGGGGTCGTACGAGCAGTACTTC
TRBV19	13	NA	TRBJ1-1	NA	CASRAPPGTEAFF	TGTGCCAGTCGGGCTCCTCCCGGCACTGAAGCTTTCTTT
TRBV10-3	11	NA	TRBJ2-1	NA	CAISSRDEQFF	TGTGCCATCAGTTCGAGGGATGAGCAGTTCTTC
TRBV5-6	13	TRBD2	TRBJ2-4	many	CASSPGLENIQYF	TGTGCCAGCAGCCCGGGACTAGAAAACATTCAGTACTTC
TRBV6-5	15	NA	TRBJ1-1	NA	CASSYSRVGDTEAFF	TGTGCCAGCAGTTACTCGAGAGTAGGGGACACTGAAGCTTTCTTT
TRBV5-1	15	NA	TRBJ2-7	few	CASSWGDGEYYEQYF	TGCGCCAGCAGCTGGGGGGACGGGGAGTATTACGAGCAGTACTTC
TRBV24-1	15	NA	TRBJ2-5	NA	CATSDRDSDVGTQYF	TGTGCCACCAGTGACAGGGACTCCGATGTGGGGACCCAGTACTTC
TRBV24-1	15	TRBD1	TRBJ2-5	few	CATSDRQGAQETQYF	TGTGCCACCAGTGACAGACAGGGGGCACAAGAGACCCAGTACTTC
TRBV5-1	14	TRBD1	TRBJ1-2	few	CASSFGDSTYGYTF	TGCGCCAGCAGCTTTGGGGACAGTACCTATGGCTACACCTTC
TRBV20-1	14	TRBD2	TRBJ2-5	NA	CSARPAGGRETQYF	TGCAGTGCTAGGCCGGCGGGGGGTAGGGAGACCCAGTACTTC
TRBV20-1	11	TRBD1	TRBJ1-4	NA	CSARTGNKLFF	TGCAGTGCCCGGACAGGGAATAAACTGTTTTTT
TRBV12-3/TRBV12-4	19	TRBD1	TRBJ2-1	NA	CASSSPVWLRQGEVDEQFF	TGTGCCAGCAGTTCCCCTGTATGGTTGCGACAGGGGGAGGTCGATGAGCAGTTCTTC
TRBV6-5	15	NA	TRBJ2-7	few	CASSLERVVSYEQYF	TGTGCCAGCTCCTTAGAGCGGGTTGTCTCCTACGAGCAGTACTTC
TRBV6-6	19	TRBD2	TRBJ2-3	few	CASSYWGGSGGFDTDTQYF	TGTGCCAGCAGTTATTGGGGGGGTAGTGGAGGCTTTGACACAGATACGCAGTATTTT
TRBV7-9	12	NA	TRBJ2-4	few	CASSEGLGIQYF	TGTGCCAGCAGCGAGGGCTTGGGCATTCAGTACTTC
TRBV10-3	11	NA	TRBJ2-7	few	CAISPGYEQYF	TGTGCCATCAGCCCCGGTTACGAGCAGTACTTC
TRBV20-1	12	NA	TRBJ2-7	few	CSARDHVGEQYF	TGCAGTGCTAGAGATCACGTCGGCGAGCAGTACTTC